These T cell receptor beta chains were read from a single sample in a study of T-cell reconstitution after alpha-beta-depleted transplantation in children. TCRdb recomputed calls from the PCR reads with MiXCR, one row per CDR3 protein. The sample records around 670,000 distinct CDR3 sequences, roughly 14% being singletons. The material sequenced was PBMCs, taken before TCRalphabeta/CD19-depleted stem cell transplant. The receptors stem from a girl aged 2 to 10 with congenital amegakaryocytic thrombocytopenia, due to receive a stem cell transplant. The CDR3 runs from the conserved cysteine through the conserved F or W. The order of the fields is D gene, CDR3 length, J gene, clone size, V gene, CDR3 DNA, CDR3 protein. A D gene is named only where the DNA matches it firmly. Size values are once, few and many counts, or a class for expanded clones, and some rows have none.

>NA|14|TRBJ2-2|many|TRBV20-1
TGCAGTGTCCGAAGCTGGGGGCAAGGCGGGGAGCTGTTTTTT
CSVRSWGQGGELFF
>NA|13|TRBJ2-7|NA|TRBV5-1
TGCGCCAGCAGCTTGGCTTGGGAATACGAGCAGTACTTC
CASSLAWEYEQYF
>NA|16|TRBJ2-7|few|TRBV27
TGTGCCAGCAGTTTGGTCGGCGGCATGCGCTCCTACGAGCAGTACTTC
CASSLVGGMRSYEQYF
>NA|16|TRBJ1-2|many|TRBV3-1
TGTGCCAGCAGCCCCTTAGGACAAGCGGTTAACTATGGCTACACCTTC
CASSPLGQAVNYGYTF
>NA|15|TRBJ2-3|many|TRBV5-1
TGCGCCAGCAGCTTGGGAGCTAGTTATACAGATACGCAGTATTTT
CASSLGASYTDTQYF
>NA|11|TRBJ2-7|many|TRBV20-1
TGCAGTGCTAGAGGGTTCCAGGAGCAGTACTTC
CSARGFQEQYF
>NA|16|TRBJ2-1|many|TRBV7-2
TGTGCCAGCAGCCGTCGACTAGCAGTAAACACAGGGGAGCAGTTCTTC
CASSRRLAVNTGEQFF
>TRBD1|14|TRBJ1-4|NA|TRBV10-3
TGTGCCATCAAACCGGGACAGGGGGAGGAAAAACTGTTTTTT
CAIKPGQGEEKLFF
>TRBD2|16|TRBJ2-7|NA|TRBV20-1
TGCAGTGCTAGACTAGAGACTAGCGGGAACTCCTACGAGCAGTACTTC
CSARLETSGNSYEQYF
>NA|14|TRBJ2-3|many|TRBV20-1
TGCAGTGCCCCGCCGGCTACTAGCACAGATACGCAGTATTTT
CSAPPATSTDTQYF
>TRBD2|17|TRBJ2-1|NA|TRBV5-1
TGCGCCAGCAGTACCACAGGGGGACTAGCGGGAGTCAATGAGCAGTTCTTC
CASSTTGGLAGVNEQFF
>NA|12|TRBJ1-1|many|TRBV20-1
TGCAGTGCTCCCAGGGGTTGGACTGAAGCTTTCTTT
CSAPRGWTEAFF
>NA|14|TRBJ2-1|NA|TRBV5-1
TGCGCCAGCAGCCCAGGCACGAACTACAATGAGCAGTTCTTC
CASSPGTNYNEQFF
>NA|15|TRBJ2-3|NA|TRBV3-1
TGTGCCAGCAGCCAAGTTGGCCATATGGCAGATACGCAGTATTTT
CASSQVGHMADTQYF
>NA|13|TRBJ2-7|many|TRBV5-1
TGCGCCAGCAGCGTCGGACAGCTCTACGAGCAGTACTTC
CASSVGQLYEQYF
>NA|11|TRBJ1-1|many|TRBV12-3/TRBV12-4
TGTGCCAGCAGACAGGGTTTGGAAGCTTTCTTT
CASRQGLEAFF
>NA|14|TRBJ2-5|many|TRBV20-1
TGCAGTGCTACCCGCCCGACGCGTCTAGAGACCCAGTACTTC
CSATRPTRLETQYF
>NA|14|TRBJ1-1|many|TRBV12-3/TRBV12-4
TGTGCCAGCAGTTTTCTGATAATGAACACTGAAGCTTTCTTT
CASSFLIMNTEAFF
>TRBD1|15|TRBJ2-7|many|TRBV5-1
TGCGCCAGCAGCTTGTTGGGGCAGGGGGCGTACGAGCAGTACTTC
CASSLLGQGAYEQYF
>NA|14|TRBJ2-3|many|TRBV12-3/TRBV12-4
TGTGCCAGCAGTTTTTCCGGGGACACAGATACGCAGTATTTT
CASSFSGDTDTQYF
>NA|14|TRBJ2-7|few|TRBV5-1
TGCGCCAGCAGAGGAAACGGCGAGTCCTACGAGCAGTACTTC
CASRGNGESYEQYF
>TRBD2|16|TRBJ2-7|many|TRBV24-1
TGTGCCACCAGTGATCCCAGCGGGAGATCTATTGACGAGCAGTACTTC
CATSDPSGRSIDEQYF
>NA|13|TRBJ2-1|many|TRBV20-1
TGCAGTGCTAAGGGCCACTACAACAATGAGCAGTTCTTC
CSAKGHYNNEQFF
>TRBD2|14|TRBJ2-1|few|TRBV5-1
TGCGCCAGCCAACCTAGCGGCTCCTACAATGAGCAGTTCTTC
CASQPSGSYNEQFF
>NA|14|TRBJ2-1|once|TRBV5-1
TGCGCCAGCAGCTTGGCCTACTCCTCCAATGAGCAGTTCTTC
CASSLAYSSNEQFF